The entry below describes one TCR beta chain. The sample is drawn from a study of cytomegalovirus exposure and HLA in healthy donors. The study ran its PCR with 60 Vbeta and 13 Jbeta primers. Clones were sequenced by immunoSEQ multiplex PCR, and TCRdb holds only the in-frame ones, with some missing. Of some 110,000 clones in the sample, around three fifths are singletons; the top ten hold around 8.8%. The receptor was isolated from a woman between 35 and 50 years old in good health and CMV-seropositive. Sequenced input: PBMCs.

CDR3 residues: CASSPRPLAAYNEQFF. In DNA form, the CDR3 reads TGTGCCAGCAGCCCCCGCCCTCTAGCTGCCTACAATGAGCAGTTCTTC. V and J are TRBV11-2 and TRBJ2-1, with D perhaps TRBD2 (5 bases). CDR1 SGHAT and CDR2 FQNNGV come from the germline V gene. The CDR3 length is 16 residues. The V end lost 5 bases, the J end lost 2 bases, and 16 bases lay between the germline ends.